The sequence of this T cell receptor beta chain was determined in a study of CXCR3-negative and CXCR3-positive naive CD8 T cells. Study conclusions and caveats: Greater hydrophobicity was found in TRB CDR3s of CXCR3-positive naive cells than of CXCR3-negative naive cells.

The CDR3 covers 12 residues. From germline, CDR1 is MNHEY and CDR2 SVGAGI. 5' RACE with UMI labels generated the TRB cDNA libraries. TCRdb re-called the 5' RACE reads, yielding one record per CDR3 amino acid sequence without DNA. The sample data list 85,000 to 90,000 distinct CDR3 sequences. Concerning this clonotype itself: Its antigen is not known.

The V gene is TRBV6-5, the J gene TRBJ2-7; TCRdb selects TRBD1, and the lack of DNA leaves this call unchecked. Sequencing was carried out using naive CXCR3+ CD8+ T cells from blood. Subset given: CD45RO-CCR7+CD27+CD95- naive CD8+ T cells expressing CXCR3 (TNR3+). This TCR was recovered from a human donor in good health. Some clones in this sample may be carry-over from other donors' samples. CDR3 in amino acids: CASSYSTGEQYF.